This T cell receptor (beta chain) was profiled in a study of cytomegalovirus exposure and HLA in healthy donors. The overall study: Approximately 81% of 350 to 400 genotyped donors fell in the Caucasian-associated ancestry cluster. Findings and caveats of the study: Accounts indicate the classifier identified cytomegalovirus status with strong specificity and sensitivity.

Concerning this clone itself: Its antigen is as yet unknown.

Trimming removed 1 base from V and 2 bases from J, with 10 bases in between. Germline V gene data show CDR1 as SGHDT and CDR2 as YYEEEE. This CDR3 has 15 residues. The PCR used 60 Vbeta and 13 Jbeta primers. Assay: immunoSEQ multiplex PCR; the TCRdb copy retains only in-frame clones and omits some. Altogether 150,000 or so clones are present, just under 75% being singletons, with the ten largest covering roughly 1.7%. This TCR was sampled from a woman aged 18-29 years in good health and CMV-seronegative. Sequencing was done on a sample of PBMCs. This chain connects TRBV5-6 to TRBJ2-1; TRBD2 might be the D (5 bases). DNA of the CDR3: TGTGCCAGCAGCTTGAGGCTAGCAACCTACAATGAGCAGTTCTTC. Its protein is CASSLRLATYNEQFF.